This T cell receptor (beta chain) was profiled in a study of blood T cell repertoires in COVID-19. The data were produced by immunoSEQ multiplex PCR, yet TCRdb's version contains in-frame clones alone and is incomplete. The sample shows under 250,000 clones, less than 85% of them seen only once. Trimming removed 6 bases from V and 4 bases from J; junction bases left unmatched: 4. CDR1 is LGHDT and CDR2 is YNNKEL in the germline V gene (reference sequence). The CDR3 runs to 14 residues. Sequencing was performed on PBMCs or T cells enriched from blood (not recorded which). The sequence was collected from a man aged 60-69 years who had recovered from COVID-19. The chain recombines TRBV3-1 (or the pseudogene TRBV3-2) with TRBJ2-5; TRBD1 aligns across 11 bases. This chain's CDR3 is CASRGDRGLETQYF. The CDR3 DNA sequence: TGTGCCAGCAGAGGGGACAGGGGGTTAGAGACCCAGTACTTC.